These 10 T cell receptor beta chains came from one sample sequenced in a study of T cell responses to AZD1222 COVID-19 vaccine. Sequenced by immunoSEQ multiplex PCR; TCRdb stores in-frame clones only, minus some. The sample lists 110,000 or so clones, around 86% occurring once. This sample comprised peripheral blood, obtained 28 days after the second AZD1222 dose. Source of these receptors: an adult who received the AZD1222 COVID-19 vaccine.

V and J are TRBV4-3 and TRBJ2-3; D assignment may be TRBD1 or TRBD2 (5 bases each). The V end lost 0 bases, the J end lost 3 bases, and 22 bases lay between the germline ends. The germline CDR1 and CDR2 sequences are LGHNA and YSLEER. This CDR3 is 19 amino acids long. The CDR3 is CASSQDYFEGPSGTDTQYF. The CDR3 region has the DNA TGCGCCAGCAGCCAAGATTATTTTGAGGGGCCGTCAGGTACAGATACGCAGTATTTT.

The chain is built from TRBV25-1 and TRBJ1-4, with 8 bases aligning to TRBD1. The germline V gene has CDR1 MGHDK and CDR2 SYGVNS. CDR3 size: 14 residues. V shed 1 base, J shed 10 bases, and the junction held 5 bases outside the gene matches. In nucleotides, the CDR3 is TGTGCCAGCAGTGAATCGGGACAGGTCGGAAAACTGTTTTTT. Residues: CASSESGQVGKLFF.

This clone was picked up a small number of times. The CDR3 protein is CASRPTGWYGYTF. The DNA for the CDR3 is TGTGCCAGCAGACCGACAGGGTGGTATGGCTACACCTTC. The gene calls are TRBV28 and TRBJ1-2; TRBD1 agrees at 7 bases. The CDR3 runs to 13 residues. Germline CDR1 is MDHEN and CDR2 is SYDVKM. V shed 6 bases and J 5 bases; nucleotides not matched to a gene: 6.

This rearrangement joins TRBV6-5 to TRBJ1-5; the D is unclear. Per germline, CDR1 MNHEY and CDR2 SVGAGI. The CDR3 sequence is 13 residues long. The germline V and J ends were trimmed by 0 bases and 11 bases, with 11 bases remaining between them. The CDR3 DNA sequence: TGTGCCAGCAGTTACTCGATGGGCCGGTCCCAGCATTTT. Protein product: CASSYSMGRSQHF.

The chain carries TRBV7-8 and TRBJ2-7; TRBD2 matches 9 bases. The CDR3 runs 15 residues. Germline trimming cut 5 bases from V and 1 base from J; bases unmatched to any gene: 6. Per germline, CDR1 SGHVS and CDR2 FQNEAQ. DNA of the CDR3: TGTGCCAGCAGCCAATCTAGCGGGGTATCCTACGAGCAGTACTTC. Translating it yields CASSQSSGVSYEQYF.

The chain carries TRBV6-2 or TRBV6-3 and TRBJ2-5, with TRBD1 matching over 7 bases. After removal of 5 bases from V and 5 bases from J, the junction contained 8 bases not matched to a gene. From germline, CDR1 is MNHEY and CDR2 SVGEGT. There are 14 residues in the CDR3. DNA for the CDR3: TGTGCCAGCAGTACCGGGACAGTCACCGAGACCCAGTACTTC. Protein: CASSTGTVTETQYF.

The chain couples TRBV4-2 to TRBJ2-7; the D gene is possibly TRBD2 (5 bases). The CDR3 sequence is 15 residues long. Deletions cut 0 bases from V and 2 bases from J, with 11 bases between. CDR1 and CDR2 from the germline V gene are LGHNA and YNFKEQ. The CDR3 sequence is CASSQDLEATYEQYF. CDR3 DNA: TGTGCCAGCAGCCAAGATTTGGAGGCCACCTACGAGCAGTACTTC.

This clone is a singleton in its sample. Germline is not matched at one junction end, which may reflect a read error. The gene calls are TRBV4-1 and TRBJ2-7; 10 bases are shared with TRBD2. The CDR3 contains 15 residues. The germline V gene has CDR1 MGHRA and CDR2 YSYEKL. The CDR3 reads CASSQAGGSSYEQYF. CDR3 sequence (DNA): TGCGCCAGCAGTCAAGCGGGGGGGAGCTCCTACGAGCAGTACTTC.

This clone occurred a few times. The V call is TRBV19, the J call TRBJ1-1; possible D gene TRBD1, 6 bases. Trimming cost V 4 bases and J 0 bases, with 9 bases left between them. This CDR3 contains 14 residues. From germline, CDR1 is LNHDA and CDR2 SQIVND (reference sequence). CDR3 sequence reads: CASSTRQVNTEAFF. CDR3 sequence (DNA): TGTGCCAGTAGTACGAGACAGGTGAACACTGAAGCTTTCTTT.

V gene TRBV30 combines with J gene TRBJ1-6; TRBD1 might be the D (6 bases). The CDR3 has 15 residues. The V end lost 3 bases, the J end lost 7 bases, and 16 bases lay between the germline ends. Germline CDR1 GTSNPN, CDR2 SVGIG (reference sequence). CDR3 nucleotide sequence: TGTGCCTGGAGACCCAAGGGGGGGCCAAATTCACCCCTCCACTTT. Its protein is CAWRPKGGPNSPLHF.